The table lists the clone carrying this T cell receptor (beta chain) with a count of one. Methods used by the authors: Reference gene primer amplification yielded estimated nucleated cell counts. Here immunoSEQ multiplex PCR was the method, and the copy in TCRdb shows in-frame clones only, minus some. For V, J and clone size, that table is used; D and trimming come from the DNA. The sample consists of 36,000 or so clones, less than 95% of them appearing once. V lost 4 bases and J 0 bases, leaving 14 bases between the germline ends. CDR1 and CDR2 (germline): SGHNT, YYREEE (reference sequence). The CDR3 runs 16 residues. The data stem from a study of blood T cell repertoires in COVID-19. Study-wide background: The samples span acute and convalescent COVID-19 from the United States, Italy and Spain. PBMCs, B-cell-depleted T cells, or T cells were the source of the cDNA or gDNA that made up the material.

The chain carries TRBV5-4 and TRBJ2-4; D is perhaps TRBD2 (6 bases). This receptor was obtained from a human donor in a cohort sampled during active COVID-19. The sample comprised peripheral blood. CDR3 sequence: CASSPLGGLAKNIQYF. The CDR3 nucleotides read TGTGCCAGCAGCCCCCTGGGAGGACTAGCCAAAAACATTCAGTACTTC.